This T cell receptor beta chain was documented in a study of T cells in localized non-small cell lung cancer. Points from the study as a whole: Clonality peaked in uninvolved adjacent lung rather than tumor. Turning up in adjacent lung were a median roughly 60 of the top 100 tumor clones. Heterogeneity is still possible, as just one tumor region was sequenced. Longer overall survival was seen with higher T cell density measured in blood.

A note on this clone: Its antigen is unknown.

The CDR3 runs to 14 residues. The V gene end was trimmed by 1 base and the J gene end by 7 bases; junction bases not matched to a gene: 4. Germline V gene sequence: CDR1 SGHDT, CDR2 YYEEEE. Measured with immunoSEQ multiplex PCR; TCRdb has only the in-frame clones, and not every one. The sample yields tens of thousands of clones, more than 75% seen once. The sequencing used peripheral blood, collected before any cancer treatment. The source is a woman aged 35-70 years with stage I squamous cell lung carcinoma. This chain links TRBV5-6 with TRBJ1-5, with TRBD1 matching over 8 bases. The chain's CDR3 is CASSLQQGGQPQHF. In nucleotides, the CDR3 is TGTGCCAGCAGCTTGCAACAGGGGGGGCAGCCCCAGCATTTT.